Following are 11 T cell receptor beta chains from one sample sequenced in a study of cytomegalovirus exposure and HLA in healthy donors. Primers included in the PCR were 60 Vbeta and 13 Jbeta primers. Sequencing was performed with immunoSEQ multiplex PCR; in TCRdb, only in-frame clones are kept and a portion is missing. The repertoire consists of approximately 100,000 clones, with roughly three quarters occurring once and the leading ten covering approximately 11%. The specimen was PBMCs. These receptors all stem from a man aged 40-50 years in good health and CMV-seropositive.

The rearrangement uses TRBV28 and TRBJ2-7; D is unresolved. CDR1 is MDHEN and CDR2 is SYDVKM in the germline V gene. Trimming pared 7 bases from V and 0 bases from J, leaving 7 bases between. The CDR3 is 12 residues long. The DNA of the CDR3 is TGTGCCAGCATCCCCCGCTCCTACGAGCAGTACTTC. Its translation is CASIPRSYEQYF.

This clone was observed a few times. The chain links TRBV19 to TRBJ1-2; D is undetermined. The CDR3 sequence is 12 residues long. V lost 3 bases and J lost 5, with 7 bases in between. Per germline, CDR1 LNHDA and CDR2 SQIVND (reference sequence). This CDR3 reads CASSIGEYGYTF. In DNA, the CDR3 is TGTGCCAGTAGTATCGGAGAGTATGGCTACACCTTC.

In nucleotides, the CDR3 is TGTGCCAGCGGGGGACAGCCGTCTGGGGCCAACGTCCTGACTTTC. This sequence encodes CASGGQPSGANVLTF. V gene TRBV5-4 combines with J gene TRBJ2-6; TRBD1 aligns across 7 bases. The length of the CDR3 is 15 residues. V gave up 7 bases and J gave up 1 base; unmatched junction bases: 5. CDR1 SGHNT and CDR2 YYREEE come from the germline V gene (reference sequence).

The chain combines TRBV5-5 with TRBJ2-6; 11 nucleotides match TRBD1. Losses at the gene ends were 4 bases for V and 1 base for J; bases not matched to a gene: 7. Germline V gene data show CDR1 as SGHKS and CDR2 as YYEKEE (reference sequence). The CDR3 totals 18 residues. In nucleotides, the CDR3 is TGTGCCAGCAGCCCGTGGACAGGGGGCTCTTCTGGGGCCAACGTCCTGACTTTC. Amino acid sequence: CASSPWTGGSSGANVLTF.

The genes are TRBV10-2 and TRBJ1-1; D is perhaps TRBD1 (6 bases). V shed 3 bases and J shed 4 bases, with 9 bases lying between them. The length of the CDR3 is 13 residues. Germline values: CDR1 WSHSY, CDR2 SAAADI. This CDR3 is CASSEQGSTEAFF. The CDR3 coding sequence is TGCGCCAGCAGTGAACAGGGATCCACTGAAGCTTTCTTT.

This clone came up a few times. The chain employs TRBV2 and TRBJ1-5; 9 bases are a match to TRBD1. The CDR3 totals 13 residues. The V gene's germline CDR1 is SNHLY and CDR2 FYNNEI. With 4 bases clipped from V and 5 bases from J, the junction kept 0 bases outside the gene matches. CDR3 sequence (DNA): TGTGCCAGCAGTGGACAGGGGGATCAGCCCCAGCATTTT. Its protein product is CASSGQGDQPQHF.

The rearrangement uses TRBV9 and TRBJ2-6; 9 nucleotides line up with TRBD1. Per the germline V gene, CDR1 is SGDLS and CDR2 is YYNGEE. The CDR3 has 15 amino acids. V was clipped by 4 bases and J by 4 bases; unmatched bases: 3. CDR3 protein: CASSYRGRGANVLTF. In nucleotides, the CDR3 is TGTGCCAGCAGCTACAGGGGGCGCGGGGCCAACGTCCTGACTTTC.

This sequence joins TRBV7-9 and TRBJ1-1; D is possibly TRBD1 (6 bases). The CDR3 has 16 amino acids. V was pared by 2 bases and J by 5 bases, with 18 bases between. Germline V gene data show CDR1 as SEHNR and CDR2 as FQNEAQ (reference sequence). The DNA of the CDR3 is TGTGCCAGCAGCTTAAGAACCGGGGGGCTGGGGACTGAAGCTTTCTTT. It encodes CASSLRTGGLGTEAFF.

There are a few counts of this clone. The rearrangement joins TRBV4-2 to TRBJ1-6, with D possibly matching TRBD1 (5 bases). This CDR3 has 16 amino acids. With 0 bases removed from V and 7 bases from J, the gap between germline ends came to 13 bases. Germline V gene sequence: CDR1 LGHNA, CDR2 YNFKEQ. CDR3 DNA sequence: TGTGCCAGCAGCCAAGAGGCAGGGCTCGGGAATTCACCCCTCCACTTT. Residues: CASSQEAGLGNSPLHF.

On this clone: In the same sample, other DNA sequences code for this CDR3. DNA for the CDR3: TGTGCCAGCAGCTTAGCGTCGGGGATTGCCGGGGAGCTGTTTTTT. This translates into CASSLASGIAGELFF. This rearrangement joins TRBV7-9 to TRBJ2-2, with TRBD2 as a possible D gene (5 bases). Per the germline V gene, CDR1 is SEHNR and CDR2 is FQNEAQ (reference sequence). This CDR3 comprises 15 residues. V was shortened by 0 bases and J by 6 bases, with 11 bases between the two germline ends.

V gene TRBV9 combines with J gene TRBJ1-1, with TRBD1 matching 8 bases. V shed 1 base, J shed 11 bases, and the junction held 13 bases outside the gene matches. The germline V gene encodes CDR1 SGDLS and CDR2 YYNGEE. This CDR3 is 15 amino acids long. The chain's CDR3 is CASSVQGAGQESAFF. The CDR3 DNA sequence: TGTGCCAGCAGCGTACAGGGGGCCGGCCAGGAGAGTGCTTTCTTT.